The 23 T cell receptor beta chains reported below all come from one sample, sequenced in a study of blood T cell repertoires in COVID-19. Generated by immunoSEQ multiplex PCR, the TCRdb table keeps only in-frame clones and is missing some. The table shows approximately 250,000 clones, with 70% to 90% occurring only once. Source material: PBMCs or T cells enriched from blood (not recorded which). These receptors were taken from a woman in her twenties or thirties with acute COVID-19.

The J gene is TRBJ1-1, the V gene TRBV2; D gene uncertain. This CDR3 spans 13 amino acids. CDR1 and CDR2 (germline): SNHLY, FYNNEI. Trimming took 1 base from V and 3 from J, leaving 6 bases between them. The CDR3 coding sequence is TGTGCCAGCAGTGAAGGAGGGTACACTGAAGCTTTCTTT. Translating gives CASSEGGYTEAFF.

The gene calls are TRBV11-2 and TRBJ2-7, with TRBD2 matching over 11 bases. After removal of 5 bases from V and 6 bases from J, the junction contained 9 bases not matched to a gene. Germline CDR1 is SGHAT and CDR2 is FQNNGV. This CDR3 region has 15 residues. CDR3 loop: CASSPTSGVLGEQYF. The CDR3 DNA reads TGTGCCAGCAGCCCGACTAGCGGGGTTTTGGGCGAGCAGTACTTC.

V is TRBV28 and J is TRBJ2-7; TRBD1 aligns across 10 bases. The CDR3 totals 14 residues. The junction had 3 bases not matched to a gene; V was cut back by 2 bases and J by 5 bases. Germline V lookup: CDR1 MDHEN, CDR2 SYDVKM. This chain's CDR3 is CASSLLGTGDEQYF. The CDR3 nucleotides read TGTGCCAGCAGTTTACTCGGGACAGGGGACGAGCAGTACTTC.

The rearrangement joins TRBV27 to TRBJ1-6, with TRBD1 identical over 8 bases. CDR1 is MNHEY and CDR2 is SMNVEV in the germline V gene (reference sequence). CDR3 size: 19 residues. The junction had 20 bases not matched to a gene; V was cut back by 5 bases and J by 8 bases. The CDR3 region is CASSPGQGEVLGFDSPLHF. CDR3 in DNA: TGTGCCAGCAGTCCCGGACAGGGCGAGGTATTGGGATTTGATTCACCCCTCCACTTT.

This rearrangement joins TRBV4-1 to TRBJ2-1, with a possible D match to TRBD2 (5 bases). The germline gives CDR1 MGHRA, CDR2 YSYEKL. Trimming took 1 base from V and 3 from J, leaving 13 bases between them. This CDR3 contains 16 residues. The DNA for the CDR3 is TGCGCCAGCAGCCAAGGGTTCGGGATAGACTACAATGAGCAGTTCTTC. Residues: CASSQGFGIDYNEQFF.

The CDR3 sequence: CASSVTGGGTEAFF. The CDR3 region has the DNA TGTGCCAGCAGCGTGACCGGGGGTGGCACTGAAGCTTTCTTT. The chain joins TRBV9 to TRBJ1-1; a weak D match, TRBD1 (5 bases). The V gene's germline CDR1 is SGDLS and CDR2 YYNGEE. Trimming removed 2 bases from V and 4 bases from J, with 12 bases in between. The CDR3 sequence is 14 residues long.

The chain recombines TRBV2 with TRBJ2-2; tentatively, D is TRBD1 (5 bases). V was shortened by 6 bases and J by 1 base, with 12 bases between the two germline ends. CDR1 SNHLY and CDR2 FYNNEI come from the germline V gene. The CDR3 totals 15 residues. The CDR3 region has the DNA TGTGCCAGCAGGGAGAAGACAGTGAACACCGGGGAGCTGTTTTTT. This encodes CASREKTVNTGELFF.

The sample holds a few counts of this clone. This CDR3 is CASSQDVSGRNNEQFF. The DNA for the CDR3 is TGCGCCAGCAGCCAAGATGTAAGCGGGAGGAATAATGAGCAGTTCTTC. The V and J genes are TRBV4-3 and TRBJ2-1; 9 bases line up with TRBD2. The CDR3 runs 16 residues. V lost 0 bases, J lost 7 bases, and 7 bases stayed unmatched. Looked up from germline, CDR1 is LGHNA and CDR2 is YSLEER.

This sequence joins TRBV10-3 and TRBJ1-5; tentative D call: TRBD1 (5 bases). Trimming stripped 4 bases from V and 5 bases from J, with 9 bases between. The CDR3 consists of 13 residues. Looked up from germline, CDR1 is ENHRY and CDR2 is SYGVKD. DNA of the CDR3: TGTGCCATCAGTGCAGGGATAGATCAGCCCCAGCATTTT. Amino acids: CAISAGIDQPQHF.

This chain connects TRBV5-1 to TRBJ1-4, with 8 bases aligning to TRBD1. This CDR3 is 16 amino acids long. Trimming cost V 0 bases and J 8 bases; bases outside gene matches: 9. Germline V gene sequence: CDR1 SGHRS, CDR2 YFSETQ. The CDR3 sequence: CASSLAGRQGAEKLFF. As DNA, the CDR3 is TGCGCCAGCAGCTTGGCCGGTCGGCAGGGGGCGGAAAAACTGTTTTTT. Variable domain in full (rest from reference TRBV5-1 and TRBJ1-4): KAGVTQTPRYLIKTRGQQVTLSCSPISGHRSVSWYQQTPGQGLQFLFEYFSETQRNKGNFPGRFSGRQFSNSRSEMNVSTLELGDSALYLCASSLAGRQGAEKLFFGSGTQLSVL.

The chain couples TRBV5-4 to TRBJ2-1; D call uncertain. The germline gives CDR1 SGHNT, CDR2 YYREEE (reference sequence). The CDR3 length is 13 residues. V lost 0 bases and J 9 bases, leaving 10 bases between the germline ends. The DNA of the CDR3 is TGTGCCAGCAGCTTGGCCGAGATACGTGAGCAGTTCTTC. It encodes CASSLAEIREQFF.

The chain uses TRBV28 and TRBJ2-7; D is unclear. V shed 6 bases and J shed 5 bases, with 11 bases lying between them. The germline gives CDR1 MDHEN, CDR2 SYDVKM. The CDR3 is 12 residues long. CDR3 amino acids: CASSSRGNEQYF. CDR3 sequence (DNA): TGTGCCAGCAGCTCCCGTGGCAACGAGCAGTACTTC.

The CDR3 coding sequence is TGTGCCAGCAGTCGCAGGGGGCCAGATACGCAGTATTTT. This encodes CASSRRGPDTQYF. The rearrangement uses TRBV12-3 or TRBV12-4 and TRBJ2-3; 8 bases map to TRBD1. This CDR3 region has 13 residues. Trimming removed 5 bases from V and 4 bases from J; junction bases left unmatched: 2.

This clone was recorded a few times. The rearrangement uses TRBV9 and TRBJ1-5; 10 nucleotides agree with TRBD1. Germline lookup yields CDR1 SGDLS and CDR2 YYNGEE. The CDR3 is 15 residues long. V trimming: 2 bases; J trimming: 6 bases; junction bases outside the gene matches: 5. CDR3 region: CASSVGTGDGQPQHF. The CDR3 bases are TGTGCCAGCAGCGTCGGGACAGGGGATGGTCAGCCCCAGCATTTT.

This chain connects TRBV12-3 or TRBV12-4 to TRBJ2-1; possibly TRBD2 for D (6 bases). V gave up 10 bases and J gave up 9 bases, with 19 bases separating them. This CDR3 is built from 13 residues. The CDR3 reads CATAGTTYGEQFF. The CDR3 coding sequence is TGTGCCACCGCGGGGACGACCTATGGTGAGCAGTTCTTC.

The CDR3 DNA is TGTGCCAGCAGCCGGGACAACTACGAGCAGTACTTC. Translated, it gives CASSRDNYEQYF. This chain connects TRBV11-3 to TRBJ2-7, with a tentative D call TRBD1 (6 bases). V was trimmed by 5 bases and J by 3 bases, leaving 8 bases between them. The CDR3 contains 12 residues. CDR1 is SGHNT, CDR2 YENEEA, per germline.

V and J are TRBV7-2 and TRBJ1-5; 7 positions agree with TRBD1. Losses at the gene ends were 1 base for V and 5 bases for J; bases not matched to a gene: 5. This CDR3 has 15 amino acids. Germline CDR1 SGHTA, CDR2 FQGNSA. CDR3 loop: CASSLGDREYQPQHF. The CDR3 region has the DNA TGTGCCAGCAGCTTAGGCGACAGGGAGTATCAGCCCCAGCATTTT.

This sequence joins TRBV10-1 and TRBJ2-7; 9 bases fit TRBD1. The CDR3 loop spans 15 amino acids. V trimming: 2 bases; J trimming: 0 bases; junction bases outside the gene matches: 2. CDR1 is WNHNN, CDR2 SYGVQD, per germline (reference sequence). CDR3: CASSEGTGSSYEQYF. In nucleotides, the CDR3 is TGCGCCAGCAGTGAGGGGACAGGGAGCTCCTACGAGCAGTACTTC.

The V call is TRBV9, the J call TRBJ2-3; no firm D call. Germline values: CDR1 SGDLS, CDR2 YYNGEE. V lost 0 bases, J lost 6 bases, and 8 bases lay in between. CDR3 size: 13 residues. The CDR3, as DNA: TGTGCCAGCAGCGTAGTATCCTCGGATACGCAGTATTTT. Its protein product is CASSVVSSDTQYF.

This rearrangement joins TRBV5-1 to TRBJ1-1; D not certain. Germline CDR1 is SGHRS and CDR2 is YFSETQ. The CDR3 extends over 15 amino acids. Trimming left V 1 base short and J 4 bases short, with 14 bases between. CDR3 in DNA: TGCGCCAGCAGCTTGATTGGCCAGGCTCTCACTGAAGCTTTCTTT. Its translation is CASSLIGQALTEAFF.

The chain employs TRBV7-3 and TRBJ1-6; the match to TRBD1 covers 8 bases. V shed 5 bases, J shed 7 bases, and the junction held 7 bases outside the gene matches. The CDR3 totals 15 residues. Germline lookup yields CDR1 SGHTA and CDR2 FQGTGA. The CDR3 loop reads CASSENRGSNSPLHF. The CDR3 DNA is TGTGCCAGCAGCGAAAACAGGGGGAGCAATTCACCCCTCCACTTT.

The chain combines TRBV7-2 with TRBJ2-7; the D is unclear. This CDR3 spans 13 amino acids. Germline assignment: CDR1 SGHTA and CDR2 FQGNSA. Trimming took 5 bases from V and 3 from J, leaving 11 bases between them. CDR3 bases: TGTGCCAGCAGCATGCGGAGAATCTACGAGCAGTACTTC. The encoded protein is CASSMRRIYEQYF.

V is TRBV5-5 and J is TRBJ2-6, with D uncertain. Germline V gene data show CDR1 as SGHKS and CDR2 as YYEKEE (reference sequence). Trimming cost V 1 base and J 4 bases, with 3 bases left between them. The CDR3 contains 13 residues. The chain's CDR3 is CASSLSGANVLTF. CDR3 in DNA: TGTGCCAGCAGCTTGTCGGGGGCCAACGTCCTGACTTTC.